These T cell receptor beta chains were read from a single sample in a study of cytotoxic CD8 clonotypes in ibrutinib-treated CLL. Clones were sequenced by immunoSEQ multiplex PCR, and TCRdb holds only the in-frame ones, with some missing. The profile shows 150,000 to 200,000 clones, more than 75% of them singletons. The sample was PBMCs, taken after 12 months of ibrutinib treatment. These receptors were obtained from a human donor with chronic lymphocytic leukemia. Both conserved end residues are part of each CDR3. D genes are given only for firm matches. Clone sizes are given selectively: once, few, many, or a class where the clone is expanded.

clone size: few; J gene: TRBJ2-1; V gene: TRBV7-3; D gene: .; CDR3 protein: CASSLGRGQFF; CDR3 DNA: TGTGCCAGCAGCTTGGGGAGAGGGCAGTTCTTC
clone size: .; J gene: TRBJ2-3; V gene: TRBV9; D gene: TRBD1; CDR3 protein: CASRVGTASTDTQYF; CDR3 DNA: TGTGCCAGCAGGGTCGGGACAGCTAGCACAGATACGCAGTATTTT
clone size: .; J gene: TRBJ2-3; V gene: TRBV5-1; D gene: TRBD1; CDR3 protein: CASSSQGGFADTQYF; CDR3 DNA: TGCGCCAGCAGCTCACAGGGGGGATTCGCAGATACGCAGTATTTT
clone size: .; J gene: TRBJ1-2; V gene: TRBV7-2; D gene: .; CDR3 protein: CASSLALQGLSGYTF; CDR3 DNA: TGTGCCAGCAGCTTAGCGCTTCAAGGGTTGAGTGGCTACACCTTC
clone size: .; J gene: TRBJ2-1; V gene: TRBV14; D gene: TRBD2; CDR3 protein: CASSPYTRASGMGDEQFF; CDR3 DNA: TGTGCCAGCAGCCCCTATACCCGGGCTAGCGGGATGGGCGATGAGCAGTTCTTC
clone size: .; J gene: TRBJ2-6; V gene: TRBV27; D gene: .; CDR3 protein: CASSSQGQTGANVLTF; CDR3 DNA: TGTGCCAGCAGTTCTCAAGGTCAAACGGGGGCCAACGTCCTGACTTTC
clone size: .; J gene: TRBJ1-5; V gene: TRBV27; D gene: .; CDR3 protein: CASSPRRGLHQPQHF; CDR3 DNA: TGTGCCAGCAGCCCAAGGCGGGGGTTACATCAGCCCCAGCATTTT
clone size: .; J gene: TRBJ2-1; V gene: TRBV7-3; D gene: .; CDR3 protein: CASSLNAGASYNEQFF; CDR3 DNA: TGTGCCAGCAGCTTAAATGCGGGGGCTTCCTACAATGAGCAGTTCTTC
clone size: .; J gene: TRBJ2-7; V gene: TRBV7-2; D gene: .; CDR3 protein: CASSLEQTQKGEQYF; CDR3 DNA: TGTGCCAGCAGCTTAGAGCAGACCCAAAAGGGCGAGCAGTACTTC
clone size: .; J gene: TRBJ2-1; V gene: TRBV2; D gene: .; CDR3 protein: CASSQSSYNEQFF; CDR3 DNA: TGTGCCAGCAGTCAGAGCTCCTACAATGAGCAGTTCTTC
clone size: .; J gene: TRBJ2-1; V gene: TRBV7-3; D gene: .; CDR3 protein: CASSPFQGVGGNEQFF; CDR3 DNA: TGTGCCAGCAGCCCCTTTCAAGGGGTGGGAGGCAATGAGCAGTTCTTC
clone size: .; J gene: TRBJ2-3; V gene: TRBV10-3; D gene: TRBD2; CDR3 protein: CATLGREGADTQYF; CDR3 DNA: TGTGCCACCCTGGGGCGGGAGGGCGCAGATACGCAGTATTTT
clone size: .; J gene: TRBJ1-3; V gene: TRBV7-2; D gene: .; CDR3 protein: CASSFGPSGNTIYF; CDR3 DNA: TGTGCCAGCAGCTTCGGACCTTCTGGAAACACCATATATTTT
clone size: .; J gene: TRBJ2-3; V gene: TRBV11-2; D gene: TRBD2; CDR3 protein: CASSLSGGAVSDTQYF; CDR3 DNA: TGTGCCAGCAGCTTATCCGGGGGGGCCGTATCAGATACGCAGTATTTT
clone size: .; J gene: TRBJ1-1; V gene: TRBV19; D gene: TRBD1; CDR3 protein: CASTIGRDRMNTEAFF; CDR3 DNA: TGTGCCAGTACCATAGGGAGGGACAGGATGAACACTGAAGCTTTCTTT
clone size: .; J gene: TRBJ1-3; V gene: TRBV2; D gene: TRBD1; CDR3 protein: CASSGTGGYSGNTIYF; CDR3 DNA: TGTGCCAGCAGTGGGACAGGGGGTTACTCTGGAAACACCATATATTTT
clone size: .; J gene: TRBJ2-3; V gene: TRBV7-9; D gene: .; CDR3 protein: CASSYAHRRDTQYF; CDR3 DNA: TGTGCCAGCAGCTACGCCCACCGGAGGGATACGCAGTATTTT
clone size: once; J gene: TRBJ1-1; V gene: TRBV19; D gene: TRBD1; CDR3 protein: CASSTPRQGRVSTEAFF; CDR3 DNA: TGTGCCAGCAGCACCCCCCGACAGGGCCGGGTTAGCACTGAAGCTTTCTTT
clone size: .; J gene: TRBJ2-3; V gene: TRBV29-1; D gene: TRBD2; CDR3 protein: CSVGLAGGPDTQYF; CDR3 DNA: TGCAGCGTTGGCCTAGCGGGGGGGCCGGATACGCAGTATTTT
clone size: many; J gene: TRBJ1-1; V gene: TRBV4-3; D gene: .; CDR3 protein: CASSQVGLTEAFF; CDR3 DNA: TGCGCCAGCAGCCAAGTGGGTCTTACTGAAGCTTTCTTT
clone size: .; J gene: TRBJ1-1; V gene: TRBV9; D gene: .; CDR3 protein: CASSVGAREAFF; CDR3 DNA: TGTGCCAGCAGCGTAGGCGCAAGAGAAGCTTTCTTT
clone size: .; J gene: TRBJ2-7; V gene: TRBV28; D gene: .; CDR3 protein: CASSPATAYEQYF; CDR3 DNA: TGTGCCAGCAGCCCGGCTACAGCCTACGAGCAGTACTTC
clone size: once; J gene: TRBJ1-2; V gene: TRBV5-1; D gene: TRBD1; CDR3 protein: CASSWRLDRGRGDGYTF; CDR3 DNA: TGCGCCAGCAGCTGGAGGCTTGACAGGGGTCGTGGTGATGGCTACACCTTC
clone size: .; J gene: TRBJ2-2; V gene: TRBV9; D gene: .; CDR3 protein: CASSVGRMGDPYTGELFF; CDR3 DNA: TGTGCCAGCAGCGTAGGTCGTATGGGGGACCCGTACACCGGGGAGCTGTTTTTT
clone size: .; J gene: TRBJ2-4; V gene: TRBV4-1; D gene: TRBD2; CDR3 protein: CASSQEPAGGILAKNIQYF; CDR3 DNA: TGCGCCAGCAGCCAAGAACCAGCGGGGGGAATCCTAGCCAAAAACATTCAGTACTTC
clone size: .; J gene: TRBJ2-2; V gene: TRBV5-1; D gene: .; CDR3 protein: CASSGEITGELFF; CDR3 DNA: TGCGCCAGCAGCGGGGAGATCACCGGGGAGCTGTTTTTT
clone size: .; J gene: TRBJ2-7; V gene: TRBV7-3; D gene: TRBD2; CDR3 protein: CASSTGTSSEQYF; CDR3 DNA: TGTGCCAGCAGCACCGGGACTAGCTCCGAGCAGTACTTC
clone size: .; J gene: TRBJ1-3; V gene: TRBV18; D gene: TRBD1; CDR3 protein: CASSPRDRGSGNTIYF; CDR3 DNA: TGTGCCAGCTCACCACGAGACAGGGGTTCAGGAAACACCATATATTTT
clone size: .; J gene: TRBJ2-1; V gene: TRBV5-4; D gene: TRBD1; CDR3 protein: CASSLDRGRNEQFF; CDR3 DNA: TGTGCCAGCAGCTTGGACAGGGGGCGTAATGAGCAGTTCTTC
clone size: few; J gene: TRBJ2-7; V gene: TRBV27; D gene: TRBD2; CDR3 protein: CASSLLSGRGNEQYF; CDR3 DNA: TGTGCCAGCAGTTTACTGAGCGGGAGGGGTAACGAGCAGTACTTC
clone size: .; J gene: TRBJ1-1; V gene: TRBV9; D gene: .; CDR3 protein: CASSVEVSGMNTEAFF; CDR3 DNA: TGTGCCAGCAGCGTAGAAGTTTCAGGGATGAACACTGAAGCTTTCTTT
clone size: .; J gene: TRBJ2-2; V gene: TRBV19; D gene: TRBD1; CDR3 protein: CASQTGTGTLANTGELFF; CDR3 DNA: TGCGCCAGTCAAACCGGGACAGGGACCCTAGCGAACACCGGGGAGCTGTTTTTT
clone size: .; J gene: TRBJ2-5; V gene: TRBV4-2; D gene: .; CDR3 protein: CASSRPSKGQETQYF; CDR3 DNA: TGTGCCAGCAGCCGACCCTCTAAGGGGCAAGAGACCCAGTACTTC
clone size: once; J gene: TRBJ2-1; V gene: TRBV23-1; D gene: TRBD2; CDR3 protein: CASSNNPCGRALNNEQFF; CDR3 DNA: TGCGCCAGCAGCAATAACCCTTGCGGGAGGGCCCTGAACAATGAGCAGTTCTTC
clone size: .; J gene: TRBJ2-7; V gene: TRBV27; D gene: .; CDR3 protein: CASSLRQASYEQYF; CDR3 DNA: TGTGCCAGCAGTCTCAGACAGGCCTCCTACGAGCAGTACTTC
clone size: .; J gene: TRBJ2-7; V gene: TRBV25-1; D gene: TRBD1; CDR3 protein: CASSEYGGRGSYEQYF; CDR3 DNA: TGTGCCAGCAGTGAATATGGGGGCAGGGGGTCCTACGAGCAGTACTTC
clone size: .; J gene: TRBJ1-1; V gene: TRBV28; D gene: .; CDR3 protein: CASRGRPTEAFF; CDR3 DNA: TGTGCCAGCAGGGGGCGGCCCACTGAAGCTTTCTTT
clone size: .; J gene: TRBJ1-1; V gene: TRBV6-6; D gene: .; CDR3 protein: CASSPPPNTEAFF; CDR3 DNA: TGTGCCAGCAGTCCGCCACCGAACACTGAAGCTTTCTTT
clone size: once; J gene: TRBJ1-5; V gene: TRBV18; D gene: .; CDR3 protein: CASSSDPGGNQPQHF; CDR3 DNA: TGTGCCAGCTCATCCGACCCTGGGGGCAATCAGCCCCAGCATTTT
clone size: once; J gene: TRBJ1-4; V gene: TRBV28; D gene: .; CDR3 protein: CATLRRGPTNEKLFF; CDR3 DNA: TGTGCCACCCTGAGGAGAGGCCCAACTAATGAAAAACTGTTTTTT